This T cell receptor beta chain came from a study of T cells in Graves' hyperthyroidism and ophthalmopathy. What was amplified from RNA transcripts were TCR beta CDR3 regions. Initially, a first-round RT-PCR of the TCR CDR3 employed the HTBI primer set. MiXCR, applied by TCRdb to the multiplex PCR reads, yields one record per CDR3 protein. Of approximately 560,000 distinct CDR3 sequences listed, more than 45% are singletons. The CDR3 has 15 residues. The germline gives CDR1 SGHRS, CDR2 YFSETQ. The trim removed 3 bases at V and 0 bases at J, leaving 6 bases unmatched. Sequences were obtained from peripheral blood or thyroid tissue (not recorded which). This TCR was recovered from a woman younger than 35 with Graves' hyperthyroidism. The chain is built from TRBV5-1 and TRBJ2-7, with 7 bases fitting TRBD1. The CDR3 DNA follows: TGCGCCAGCAGCTCGACAGGGCCATACTCCTACGAGCAGTACTTC. It encodes CASSSTGPYSYEQYF.